These 20 T cell receptor beta chains share one sample of origin, sequenced in a study of PD-1 blockade in mismatch repair-deficient tumors. The table came from immunoSEQ multiplex PCR; TCRdb's copy has only in-frame clones and leaves some out. Of about 40,000 clones listed, more than 75% are singletons. Sequenced here: peripheral blood, sampled around 75 weeks after starting pembrolizumab. These TCRs come from an adult with mismatch repair-deficient cancer.

V is TRBV9 and J is TRBJ1-2; D gene ambiguous. Germline CDR1 and CDR2: SGDLS and YYNGEE. The CDR3 spans 15 residues. The V end lost 3 bases, the J end lost 2 bases, and 14 bases lay between the germline ends. This CDR3 reads CASSAGPNSNYGYTF. CDR3 bases: TGTGCCAGCAGCGCCGGCCCTAACTCGAACTATGGCTACACCTTC.

This clone has just one count. The CDR3 DNA reads as TGTGCCAGCAGCCCACTCGGACAGAGAAACACTGAAGCTTTCTTT. Translating it yields CASSPLGQRNTEAFF. The chain carries TRBV14 and TRBJ1-1; D possibly corresponds to TRBD1 (6 bases). The CDR3 has 15 residues. Germline values: CDR1 SGHDN, CDR2 FVKESK. Trimming pared 4 bases from V and 2 bases from J, leaving 14 bases between.

This chain joins TRBV4-1 and TRBJ2-5, with a possible D match to TRBD2 (6 bases). Trimming cost V 6 bases and J 5 bases, with 13 bases left between them. The CDR3 is 13 residues long. Germline V gene data show CDR1 as MGHRA and CDR2 as YSYEKL. In DNA, the CDR3 is TGCGCCAGCAGTCTTAGACTAGGTGAGACCCAGTACTTC. Translating gives CASSLRLGETQYF.

The rearrangement links TRBV5-1 to TRBJ1-1; D call uncertain. V gave up 2 bases and J gave up 1 base, with 6 bases separating them. CDR3 length: 13 amino acids. From germline, CDR1 is SGHRS and CDR2 YFSETQ. This CDR3 is CASSFHANTEAFF. The CDR3 bases are TGCGCCAGCAGCTTTCACGCGAACACTGAAGCTTTCTTT.

The chain carries TRBV2 and TRBJ1-1; 7 bases align to TRBD1. V lost 6 bases, J lost 1 base, and 5 bases stayed unmatched. Germline V gene lookup returns CDR1 SNHLY and CDR2 FYNNEI. This CDR3 contains 14 residues. DNA for the CDR3: TGTGCCAGCAGCGAGGGGGCTTGGAACACTGAAGCTTTCTTT. It specifies CASSEGAWNTEAFF. Full variable domain (missing parts from reference TRBV2 and TRBJ1-1): EPEVTQTPSHQVTQMGQEVILRCVPISNHLYFYWYRQILGQKVEFLVSFYNNEISEKSEIFDDQFSVERPDGSNFTLKIRSTKLEDSAMYFCASSEGAWNTEAFFGQGTRLTVV.

The chain employs TRBV7-8 and TRBJ2-1; 7 bases line up with TRBD1. Germline-derived CDR1 and CDR2 are SGHVS and FQNEAQ. The length of the CDR3 is 13 residues. V lost 1 base to trimming and J lost 6 bases; unmatched junction nucleotides: 0. In DNA form, the CDR3 reads TGTGCCAGCAGCTTAGACAGGGGCAATGAGCAGTTCTTC. It yields the protein CASSLDRGNEQFF. Looking up the rest from reference TRBV7-8 and TRBJ2-1 gives the full variable domain: GAGVSQSPRYKVAKRGQDVALRCDPISGHVSLFWYQQALGQGPEFLTYFQNEAQLDKSGLPSDRFFAERPEGSVSTLKIQRTQQEDSAVYLCASSLDRGNEQFFGPGTRLTVL.

This clone showed up just a few times. The V and J genes are TRBV10-1 and TRBJ2-7, with 13 positions matching TRBD2. CDR3 length: 13 amino acids. Germline CDR1 reads WNHNN; CDR2 reads SYGVQD (reference sequence). The J segment lost 9 bases and the V segment lost 8 bases, leaving 7 bases of the junction unmatched. CDR3 loop: CASYRLAGGRQYF. The CDR3 DNA sequence: TGCGCCAGCTACAGACTAGCGGGAGGCCGGCAGTACTTC.

The gene calls are TRBV6-1 and TRBJ2-5, with a possible D match to TRBD1 (6 bases). The CDR3 covers 14 residues. The ends were cut back, 6 bases at V and 1 base at J, with 12 bases in the middle. CDR1 is MNHNS, CDR2 SASEGT, per germline. The CDR3 DNA reads TGTGCCAGCAGAGCCGGGACAAGCCAAGAGACCCAGTACTTC. Translating gives CASRAGTSQETQYF.

This clone was recorded only once. This chain joins TRBV29-1 and TRBJ1-4; 9 bases are shared with TRBD1. Looked up from germline, CDR1 is SQVTM and CDR2 is ANQGSEA. The V segment lost 7 bases and the J segment 6 bases; nucleotides outside the gene matches: 3. The CDR3 consists of 12 residues. The DNA of the CDR3 is TGCAGCGGCAGACAGGGGGATGAAAAACTGTTTTTT. Translating it yields CSGRQGDEKLFF.

The chain employs TRBV15 and TRBJ1-3; possibly TRBD1 for D (5 bases). Per germline, CDR1 LNHNV and CDR2 YYDKDF (reference sequence). CDR3 length: 15 amino acids. Trimming took 1 base from V and 1 from J, leaving 8 bases between them. In DNA, the CDR3 is TGTGCCACCAGCAGAGGACAGACTTCTGGAAACACCATATATTTT. This codes for CATSRGQTSGNTIYF.

The rearrangement uses TRBV7-8 and TRBJ2-5, with D possibly TRBD1 on 6 matching bases. The CDR3 runs 16 residues. V lost 5 bases and J lost 5, with 21 bases in between. Germline-derived CDR1 and CDR2 are SGHVS and FQNEAQ. CDR3 sequence (DNA): TGTGCCAGCAGCAAGTGGGGGCAGAGTTCCGTCGAGACCCAGTACTTC. Translation gives CASSKWGQSSVETQYF.

The chain uses TRBV5-1 and TRBJ2-7; D is unclear. CDR1 is SGHRS and CDR2 is YFSETQ in the germline V gene. The CDR3 is 11 residues long. The V end was cut by 3 bases, the J end by 5 bases, with 6 bases between. CDR3 bases: TGCGCCAGCAGCTCTGGAGACGAGCAGTACTTC. Its translation: CASSSGDEQYF.

CDR3 nucleotide sequence: TGCGCCAGCAGCAACAACCGTGGAGTACGGCCTGGGGCCAACGTCCTGACTTTC. Its protein product is CASSNNRGVRPGANVLTF. The chain combines TRBV5-1 with TRBJ2-6; D is undetermined. V gave up 4 bases and J gave up 2 bases, with 19 bases separating them. This CDR3 is built from 18 residues. Germline V CDR1 and CDR2: SGHRS, YFSETQ.

This chain joins TRBV5-1 and TRBJ2-2; 8 bases agree with TRBD1. The V and J ends lost 3 bases and 4 bases, in that order; junction bases with no gene match: 2. The CDR3 consists of 14 residues. CDR1 and CDR2 (germline): SGHRS, YFSETQ. CDR3 nucleotides: TGCGCCAGCAGCTCCGGACAGGGCACCGGGGAGCTGTTTTTT. Amino acids: CASSSGQGTGELFF.

V and J are TRBV27 and TRBJ2-1; no clear D gene. CDR3 length: 16 residues. Trimming removed 5 bases from V and 0 bases from J, with 14 bases in between. Germline lookup yields CDR1 MNHEY and CDR2 SMNVEV (reference sequence). CDR3 DNA: TGTGCCAGCAGTCCACCGACAACGAGCTCCTACAATGAGCAGTTCTTC. This sequence encodes CASSPPTTSSYNEQFF.

This clone was detected only once. The V and J genes are TRBV5-5 and TRBJ1-5; no reliable D call. The germline CDR1 and CDR2 sequences are SGHKS and YYEKEE (reference sequence). Trimming took off 0 bases at V and 0 bases at J, with 4 bases between the two ends. The CDR3 consists of 14 residues. CDR3: CASSLGYSNQPQHF. CDR3 bases: TGTGCCAGCAGCTTGGGCTATAGCAATCAGCCCCAGCATTTT.

The rearrangement uses TRBV25-1 and TRBJ1-4; D is unclear. Deletions cut 1 base from V and 0 bases from J, with 6 bases between. The CDR3 runs to 15 residues. The germline V gene has CDR1 MGHDK and CDR2 SYGVNS. Here the CDR3 reads CASSESYTTNEKLFF. Here the CDR3 DNA reads TGTGCCAGCAGTGAATCATACACAACTAATGAAAAACTGTTTTTT. Together with reference TRBV25-1 and TRBJ1-4, the CDR3 gives the full variable domain: EADIYQTPRYLVIGTGKKITLECSQTMGHDKMYWYQQDPGMELHLIHYSYGVNSTEKGDLSSESTVSRIRTEHFPLTLESARPSHTSQYLCASSESYTTNEKLFFGSGTQLSVL.

This clone was seen once. CDR3 amino acids: CAWSVEGYQPQHF. In DNA, the CDR3 is TGTGCCTGGAGTGTGGAGGGCTATCAGCCCCAGCATTTT. The V gene is TRBV30, the J gene TRBJ1-5; D remains unclear. Germline CDR1 is GTSNPN and CDR2 is SVGIG (reference sequence). The CDR3 is 13 amino acids. The germline V and J ends were trimmed by 0 bases and 5 bases, with 8 bases remaining between them.

V gene TRBV11-2 combines with J gene TRBJ2-7; TRBD1 matches 11 bases. The CDR3 extends over 14 amino acids. J gave up 5 bases and V 3 bases, and 3 bases lay outside the gene matches. CDR1 is SGHAT, CDR2 FQNNGV, per germline. The CDR3 nucleotides read TGTGCCAGCAGCTTCGGGACAGGGGGACACGAGCAGTACTTC. Amino acids: CASSFGTGGHEQYF.

The chain employs TRBV27 and TRBJ2-7, with 9 bases lining up with TRBD2. The germline V gene has CDR1 MNHEY and CDR2 SMNVEV (reference sequence). J lost 7 bases, V lost 1 base, and 2 bases had no gene match. CDR3 length: 13 residues. The CDR3 nucleotides are TGTGCCAGCAGTTTATTTCTAGCGGGGGAGCAGTACTTC. This encodes CASSLFLAGEQYF.